Listed below are T cell receptor beta chains from one sample, sequenced in a study of OX40 agonist ivuxolimab in advanced cancers. TCRdb's table, derived via immunoSEQ multiplex PCR, lists solely in-frame clones and lacks some. Of about 12,000 clones listed, approximately 62% are singletons. The specimen was CD4+ or CD8+ T cells sorted from blood, collected in a trial of the OX40 agonist ivuxolimab. These receptors all come from an adult with an advanced solid tumor such as melanoma, head and neck, liver or kidney cancer. Both conserved end residues are part of each CDR3. Part of the rows lack a size; the others show once, few, many or a class for expanded clones.

cdr3_aa j_call clone_size v_call cdr3_length
CAISEWTGRPGNEQFF TRBJ2-1 - TRBV10-3 16
CATSIGRAAGANVLTF TRBJ2-6 - TRBV15 16
CASSSGSAYEQYF TRBJ2-7 - TRBV7-2 13
CATRGAGTVKETQYF TRBJ2-5 - TRBV15 15
CASSYGPGELFF TRBJ2-2 - TRBV6-5 12
CASSEGLSTDTQYF TRBJ2-3 - TRBV6-4 14
CASVAQGAETGELFF TRBJ2-2 few TRBV7-9 15
CASRSGYEQYF TRBJ2-7 - TRBV5-1 11
CASMTVNTGELFF TRBJ2-2 - TRBV9 13
CASSLARDYEQYF TRBJ2-7 few TRBV5-1 13
CASSEVPETQYF TRBJ2-5 - TRBV2 12
CASSLDFMNTEAFF TRBJ1-1 - TRBV27 14
CASSHDSQIPYGYTF TRBJ1-2 - TRBV4-3 15
CASILTGNPYEAFF TRBJ1-1 - TRBV28 14
CASSLLLRTYEQYF TRBJ2-7 once TRBV7-6 14
CARSYSGGAMNTEAFF TRBJ1-1 once TRBV6-6 16
CASSLGLAEVNEQFF TRBJ2-1 - TRBV5-8 15
CASSQTPRGSSTGELFF TRBJ2-2 few TRBV7-6 17
CASSKEGTWVKTGANVLTF TRBJ2-6 - TRBV21-1 19
CASSLGTGYQPQHF TRBJ1-5 large TRBV27 14
CASSPNTGELFF TRBJ2-2 few TRBV7-9 12
CASSPTGGFYNEQFF TRBJ2-1 - TRBV6-4 15
CASSLFGQKGYEQYF TRBJ2-7 - TRBV5-6 15